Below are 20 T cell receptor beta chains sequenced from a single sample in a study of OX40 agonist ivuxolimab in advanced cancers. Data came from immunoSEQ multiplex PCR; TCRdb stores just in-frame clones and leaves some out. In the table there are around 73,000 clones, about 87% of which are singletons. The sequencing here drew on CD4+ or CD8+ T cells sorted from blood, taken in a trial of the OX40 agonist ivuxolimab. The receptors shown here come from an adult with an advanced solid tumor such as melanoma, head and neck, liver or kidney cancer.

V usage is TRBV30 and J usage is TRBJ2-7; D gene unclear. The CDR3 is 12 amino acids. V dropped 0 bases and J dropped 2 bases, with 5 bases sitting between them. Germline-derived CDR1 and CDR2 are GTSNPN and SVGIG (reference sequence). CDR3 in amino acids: CAWSVGTYEQYF. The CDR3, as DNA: TGTGCCTGGAGTGTTGGAACCTACGAGCAGTACTTC. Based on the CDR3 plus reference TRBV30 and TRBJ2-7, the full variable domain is SQTIHQWPATLVQPVGSPLSLECTVEGTSNPNLYWYRQAAGRGLQLLFYSVGIGQISSEVPQNLSASRPQDRQFILSSKKLLLSDSGFYLCAWSVGTYEQYFGPGTRLTVT.

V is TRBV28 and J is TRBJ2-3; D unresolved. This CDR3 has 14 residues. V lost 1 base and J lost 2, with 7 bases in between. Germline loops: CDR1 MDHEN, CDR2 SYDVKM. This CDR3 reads CASSLYGFTDTQYF. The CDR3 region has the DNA TGTGCCAGCAGTTTATACGGTTTCACAGATACGCAGTATTTT.

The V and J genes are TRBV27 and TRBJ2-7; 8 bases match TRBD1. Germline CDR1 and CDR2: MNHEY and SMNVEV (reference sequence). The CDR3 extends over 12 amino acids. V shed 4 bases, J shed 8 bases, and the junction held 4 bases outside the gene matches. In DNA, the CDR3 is TGTGCCAGCAGTTCAAGACAGGGGCAGCAGTACTTC. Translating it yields CASSSRQGQQYF.

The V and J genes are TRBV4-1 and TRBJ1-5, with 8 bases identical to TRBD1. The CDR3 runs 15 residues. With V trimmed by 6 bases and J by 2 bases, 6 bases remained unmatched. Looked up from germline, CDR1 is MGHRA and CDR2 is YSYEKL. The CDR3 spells CASRNRGKGNQPQHF. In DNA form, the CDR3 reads TGCGCCAGCAGGAACAGGGGGAAAGGCAATCAGCCCCAGCATTTT.

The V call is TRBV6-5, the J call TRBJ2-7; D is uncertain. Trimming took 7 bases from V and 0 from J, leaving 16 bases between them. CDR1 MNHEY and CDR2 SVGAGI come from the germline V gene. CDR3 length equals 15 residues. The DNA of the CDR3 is TGTGCCAGCACTGATCTGGAATGGGGCTCCTACGAGCAGTACTTC. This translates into CASTDLEWGSYEQYF.

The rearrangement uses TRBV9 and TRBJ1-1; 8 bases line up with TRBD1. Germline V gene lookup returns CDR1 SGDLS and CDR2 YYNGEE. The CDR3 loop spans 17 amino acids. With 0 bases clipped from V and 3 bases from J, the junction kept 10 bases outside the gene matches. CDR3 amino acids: CASSVVGTGDTDTEAFF. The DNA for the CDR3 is TGTGCCAGCAGCGTAGTTGGGACAGGCGACACGGACACTGAAGCTTTCTTT.

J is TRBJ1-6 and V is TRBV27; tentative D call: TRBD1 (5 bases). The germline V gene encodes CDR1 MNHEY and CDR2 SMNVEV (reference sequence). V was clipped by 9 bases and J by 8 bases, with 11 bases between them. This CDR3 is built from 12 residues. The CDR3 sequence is CASKEGYSPLHF. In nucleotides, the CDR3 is TGTGCCAGTAAGGAGGGGTATTCACCCCTCCACTTT.

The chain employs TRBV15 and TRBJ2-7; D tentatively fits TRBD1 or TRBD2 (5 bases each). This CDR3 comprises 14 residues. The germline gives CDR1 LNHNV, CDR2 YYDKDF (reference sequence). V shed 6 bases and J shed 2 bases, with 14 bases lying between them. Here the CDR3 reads CATRDEPGPYEQYF. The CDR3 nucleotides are TGTGCCACCAGGGACGAACCGGGGCCCTACGAGCAGTACTTC.

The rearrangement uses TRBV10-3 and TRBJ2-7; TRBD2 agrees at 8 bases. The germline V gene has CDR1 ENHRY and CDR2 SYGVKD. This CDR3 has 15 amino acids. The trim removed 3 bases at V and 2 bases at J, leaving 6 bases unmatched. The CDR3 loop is CAISDPREAAYEQYF. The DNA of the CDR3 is TGTGCCATCAGTGACCCGCGGGAGGCTGCCTACGAGCAGTACTTC.

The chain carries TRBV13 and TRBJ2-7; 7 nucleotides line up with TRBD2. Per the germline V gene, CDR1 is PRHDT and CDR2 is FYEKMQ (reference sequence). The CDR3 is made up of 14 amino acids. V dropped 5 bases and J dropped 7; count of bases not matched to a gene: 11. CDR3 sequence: CASSHPGGVEEQYF. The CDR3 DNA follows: TGTGCCAGCAGCCACCCGGGGGGTGTGGAAGAGCAGTACTTC.

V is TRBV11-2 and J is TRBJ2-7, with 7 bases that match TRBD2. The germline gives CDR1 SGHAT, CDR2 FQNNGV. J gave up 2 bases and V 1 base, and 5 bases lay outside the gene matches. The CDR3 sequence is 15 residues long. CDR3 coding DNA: TGTGCCAGCAGCTTAGTTGGAGGGACTACCTACGAGCAGTACTTC. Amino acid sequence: CASSLVGGTTYEQYF.

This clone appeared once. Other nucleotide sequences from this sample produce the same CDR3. CDR3 sequence reads: CASSPSGVPSSYEQYF. CDR3 coding DNA: TGTGCCAGCAGCCCCAGTGGGGTTCCGAGCTCCTACGAGCAGTACTTC. V usage is TRBV7-9 and J usage is TRBJ2-7; D is unresolved. The CDR3 runs 16 residues. Per germline, CDR1 SEHNR and CDR2 FQNEAQ (reference sequence). Trimming removed 5 bases from V and 0 bases from J, with 17 bases in between.

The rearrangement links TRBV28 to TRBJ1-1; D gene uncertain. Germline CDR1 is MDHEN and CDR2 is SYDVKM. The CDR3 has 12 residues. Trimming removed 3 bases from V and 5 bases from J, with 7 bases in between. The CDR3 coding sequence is TGTGCCAGCAGTTTGTCGAGGACTGAAGCTTTCTTT. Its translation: CASSLSRTEAFF.

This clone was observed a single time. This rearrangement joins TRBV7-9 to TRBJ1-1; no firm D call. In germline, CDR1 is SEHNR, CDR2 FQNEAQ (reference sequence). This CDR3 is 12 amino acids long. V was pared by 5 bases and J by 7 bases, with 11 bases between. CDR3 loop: CASSPTPNEAFF. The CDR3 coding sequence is TGTGCCAGCAGCCCCACGCCAAATGAAGCTTTCTTT.

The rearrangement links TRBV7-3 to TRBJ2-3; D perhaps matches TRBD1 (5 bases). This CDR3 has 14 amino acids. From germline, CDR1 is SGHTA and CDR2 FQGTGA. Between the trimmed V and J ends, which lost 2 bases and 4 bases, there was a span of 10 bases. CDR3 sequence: CASSLSLGPDTQYF. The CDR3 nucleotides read TGTGCCAGCAGCTTATCGTTGGGGCCAGATACGCAGTATTTT. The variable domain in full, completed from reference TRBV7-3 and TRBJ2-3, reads GAGVSQTPSNKVTEKGKYVELRCDPISGHTALYWYRQSLGQGPEFLIYFQGTGAADDSGLPNDRFFAVRPEGSVSTLKIQRTERGDSAVYLCASSLSLGPDTQYFGPGTRLTVL.

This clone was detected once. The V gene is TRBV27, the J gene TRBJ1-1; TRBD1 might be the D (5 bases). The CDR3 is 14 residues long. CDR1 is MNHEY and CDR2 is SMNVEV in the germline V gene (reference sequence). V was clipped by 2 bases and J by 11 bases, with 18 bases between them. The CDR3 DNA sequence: TGTGCCAGCAGTTTACATCCTAATGGGGCAGGGGCTTTCTTT. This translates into CASSLHPNGAGAFF.

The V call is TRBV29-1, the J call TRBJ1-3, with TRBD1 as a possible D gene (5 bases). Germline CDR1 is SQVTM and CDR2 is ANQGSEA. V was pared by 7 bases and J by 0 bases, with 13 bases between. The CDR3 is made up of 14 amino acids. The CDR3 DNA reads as TGCAGCGCGGGACCCTTCAGCTCTGGAAACACCATATATTTT. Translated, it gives CSAGPFSSGNTIYF.

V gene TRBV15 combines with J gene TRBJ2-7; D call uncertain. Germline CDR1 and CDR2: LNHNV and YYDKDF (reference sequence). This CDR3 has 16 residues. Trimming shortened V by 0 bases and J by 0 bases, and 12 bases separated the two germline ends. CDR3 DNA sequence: TGTGCCACCAGCAGAGATTTAGCAGGCACCTCCTACGAGCAGTACTTC. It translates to CATSRDLAGTSYEQYF.

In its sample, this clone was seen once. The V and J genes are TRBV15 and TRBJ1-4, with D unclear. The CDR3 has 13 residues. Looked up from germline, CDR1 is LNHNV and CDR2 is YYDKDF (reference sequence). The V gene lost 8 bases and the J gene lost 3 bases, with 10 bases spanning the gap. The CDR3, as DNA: TGTGCCACCGGGGAACCGTCTAATGAAAAACTGTTTTTT. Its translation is CATGEPSNEKLFF. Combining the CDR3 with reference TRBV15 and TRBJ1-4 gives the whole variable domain DAMVIQNPRYQVTQFGKPVTLSCSQTLNHNVMYWYQQKSSQAPKLLFHYYDKDFNNEADTPDNFQSRRPNTSFCFLDIRSPGLGDTAMYLCATGEPSNEKLFFGSGTQLSVL.

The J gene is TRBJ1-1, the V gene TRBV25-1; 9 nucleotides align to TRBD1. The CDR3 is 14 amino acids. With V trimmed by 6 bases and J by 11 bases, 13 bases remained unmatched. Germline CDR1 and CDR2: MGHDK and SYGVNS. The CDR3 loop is CASRLTGGSAGAFF. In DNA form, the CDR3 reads TGTGCCAGCAGACTAACAGGGGGCTCGGCGGGGGCTTTCTTT. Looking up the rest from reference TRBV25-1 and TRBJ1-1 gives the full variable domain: EADIYQTPRYLVIGTGKKITLECSQTMGHDKMYWYQQDPGMELHLIHYSYGVNSTEKGDLSSESTVSRIRTEHFPLTLESARPSHTSQYLCASRLTGGSAGAFFGQGTRLTVV.